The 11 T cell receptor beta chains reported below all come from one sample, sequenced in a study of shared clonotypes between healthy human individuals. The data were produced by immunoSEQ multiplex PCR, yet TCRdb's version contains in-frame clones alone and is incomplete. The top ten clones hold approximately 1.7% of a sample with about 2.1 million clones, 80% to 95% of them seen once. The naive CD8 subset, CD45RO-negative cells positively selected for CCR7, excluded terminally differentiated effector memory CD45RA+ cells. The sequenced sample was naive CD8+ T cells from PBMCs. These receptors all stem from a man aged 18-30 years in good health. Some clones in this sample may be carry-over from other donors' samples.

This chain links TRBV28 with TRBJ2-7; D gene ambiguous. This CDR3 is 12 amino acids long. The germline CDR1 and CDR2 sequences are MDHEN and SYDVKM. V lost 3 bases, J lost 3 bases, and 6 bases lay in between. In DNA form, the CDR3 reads TGTGCCAGCAGTTTCTCGAACTACGAGCAGTACTTC. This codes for CASSFSNYEQYF. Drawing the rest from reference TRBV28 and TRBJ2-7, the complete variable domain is DVKVTQSSRYLVKRTGEKVFLECVQDMDHENMFWYRQDPGLGLRLIYFSYDVKMKEKGDIPEGYSVSREKKERFSLILESASTNQTSMYLCASSFSNYEQYFGPGTRLTVT.

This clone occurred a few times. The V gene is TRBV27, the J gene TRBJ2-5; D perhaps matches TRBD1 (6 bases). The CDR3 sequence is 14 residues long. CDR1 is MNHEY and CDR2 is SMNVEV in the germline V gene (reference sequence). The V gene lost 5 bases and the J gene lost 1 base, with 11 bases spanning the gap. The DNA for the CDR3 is TGTGCCAGCAGTGCTCAGACAGGCCAAGAGACCCAGTACTTC. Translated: CASSAQTGQETQYF.

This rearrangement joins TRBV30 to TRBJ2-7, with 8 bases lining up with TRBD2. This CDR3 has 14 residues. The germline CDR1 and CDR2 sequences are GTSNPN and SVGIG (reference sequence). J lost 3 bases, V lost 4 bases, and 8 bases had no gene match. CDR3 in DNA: TGTGCCTGGACCCCTCGGACTAGCCACTACGAGCAGTACTTC. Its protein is CAWTPRTSHYEQYF.

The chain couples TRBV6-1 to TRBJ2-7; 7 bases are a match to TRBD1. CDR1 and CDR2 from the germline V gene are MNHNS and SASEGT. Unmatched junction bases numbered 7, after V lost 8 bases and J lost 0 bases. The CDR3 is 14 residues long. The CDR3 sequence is CASLGQATSYEQYF. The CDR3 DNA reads TGTGCCAGCCTAGGACAGGCGACCTCCTACGAGCAGTACTTC.

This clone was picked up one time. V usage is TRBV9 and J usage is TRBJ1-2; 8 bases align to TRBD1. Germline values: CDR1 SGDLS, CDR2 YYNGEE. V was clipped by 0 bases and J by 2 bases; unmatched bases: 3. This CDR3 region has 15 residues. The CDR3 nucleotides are TGTGCCAGCAGCGTAGGCTCAGGGGGCAACTATGGCTACACCTTC. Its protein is CASSVGSGGNYGYTF. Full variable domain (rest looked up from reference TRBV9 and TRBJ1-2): DSGVTQTPKHLITATGQRVTLRCSPRSGDLSVYWYQQSLDQGLQFLIQYYNGEERAKGNILERFSAQQFPDLHSELNLSSLELGDSALYFCASSVGSGGNYGYTFGSGTRLTVV.

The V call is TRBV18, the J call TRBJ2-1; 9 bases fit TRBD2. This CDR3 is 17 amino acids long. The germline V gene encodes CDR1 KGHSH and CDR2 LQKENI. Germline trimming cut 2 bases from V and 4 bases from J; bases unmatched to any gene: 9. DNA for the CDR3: TGTGCCAGCTCACCAGAGACTAGCGGAAATCCGTACAATGAGCAGTTCTTC. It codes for CASSPETSGNPYNEQFF.

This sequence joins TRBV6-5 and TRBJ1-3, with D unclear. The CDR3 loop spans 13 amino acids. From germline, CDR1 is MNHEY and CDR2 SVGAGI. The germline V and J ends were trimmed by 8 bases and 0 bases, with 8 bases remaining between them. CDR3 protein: CASGPDSGNTIYF. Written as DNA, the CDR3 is TGTGCCAGCGGGCCAGACTCTGGAAACACCATATATTTT.

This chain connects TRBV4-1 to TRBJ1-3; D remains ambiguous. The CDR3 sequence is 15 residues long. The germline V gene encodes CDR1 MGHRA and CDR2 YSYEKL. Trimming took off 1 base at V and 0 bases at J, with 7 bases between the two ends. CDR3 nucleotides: TGCGCCAGCAGCCAAGTCGGTTACTCTGGAAACACCATATATTTT. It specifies CASSQVGYSGNTIYF.

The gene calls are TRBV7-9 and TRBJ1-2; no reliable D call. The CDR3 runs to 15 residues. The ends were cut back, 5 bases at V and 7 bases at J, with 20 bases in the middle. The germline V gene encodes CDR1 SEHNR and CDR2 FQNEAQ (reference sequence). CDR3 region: CASSARPGDASGYTF. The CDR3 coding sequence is TGTGCCAGCAGCGCCCGACCGGGAGACGCTAGTGGCTACACCTTC.

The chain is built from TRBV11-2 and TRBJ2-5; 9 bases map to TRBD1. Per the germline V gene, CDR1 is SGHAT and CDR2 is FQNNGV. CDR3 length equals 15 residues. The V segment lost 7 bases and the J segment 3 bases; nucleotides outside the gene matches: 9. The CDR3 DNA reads TGTGCCAGCACCCTTATAGACAGGGGGGAAGAGACCCAGTACTTC. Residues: CASTLIDRGEETQYF. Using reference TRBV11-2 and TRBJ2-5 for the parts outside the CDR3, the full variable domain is EAGVAQSPRYKIIEKRQSVAFWCNPISGHATLYWYQQILGQGPKLLIQFQNNGVVDDSQLPKDRFSAERLKGVDSTLKIQPAKLEDSAVYLCASTLIDRGEETQYFGPGTRLLVL.

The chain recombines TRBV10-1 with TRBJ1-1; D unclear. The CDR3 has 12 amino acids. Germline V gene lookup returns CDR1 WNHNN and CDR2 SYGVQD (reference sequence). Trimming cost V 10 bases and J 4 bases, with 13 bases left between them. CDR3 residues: CATPPCGTEAFF. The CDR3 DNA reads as TGCGCCACTCCGCCCTGCGGCACTGAAGCTTTCTTT.